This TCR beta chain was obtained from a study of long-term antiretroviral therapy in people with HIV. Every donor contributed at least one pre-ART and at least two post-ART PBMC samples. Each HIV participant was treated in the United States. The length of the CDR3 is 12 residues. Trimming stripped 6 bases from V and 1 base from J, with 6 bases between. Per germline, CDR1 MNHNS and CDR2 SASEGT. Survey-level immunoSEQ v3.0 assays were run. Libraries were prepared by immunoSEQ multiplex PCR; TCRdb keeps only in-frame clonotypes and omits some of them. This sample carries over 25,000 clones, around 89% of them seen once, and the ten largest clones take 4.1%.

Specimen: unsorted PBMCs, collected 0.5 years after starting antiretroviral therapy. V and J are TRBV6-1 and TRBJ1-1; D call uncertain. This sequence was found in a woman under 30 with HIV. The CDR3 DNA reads TGTGCCAGCAGGGACCCGAACACTGAAGCTTTCTTT. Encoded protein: CASRDPNTEAFF.